This note documents a single TCR beta chain sequence. No antigen is known for it. This specimen comes from a study of OX40 agonist ivuxolimab in advanced cancers. Autoimmune disease history or systemic immunosuppression led to patient exclusion. Clones were sequenced by immunoSEQ multiplex PCR, and TCRdb holds only the in-frame ones, with some missing. Of some 70,000 clones in the sample, roughly 89% were seen once. The V end lost 0 bases, the J end lost 1 base, and 1 base lay between the germline ends. The germline CDR1 and CDR2 sequences are ENHRY and SYGVKD. The length of the CDR3 is 13 residues. Whole-study results and caveats: Both CD4+ and CD8+ T cell populations in blood had undergone clonal expansion by week 6 at 0.1 to 3.0 mg/kg.

Sequenced here: CD4+ or CD8+ T cells sorted from blood, sampled in a trial of the OX40 agonist ivuxolimab. V usage is TRBV10-3 and J usage is TRBJ1-3; no clear D. This TCR came from an adult with an advanced solid tumor such as melanoma, head and neck, liver or kidney cancer. The CDR3 here is CAISESSGNTIYF. The CDR3 bases are TGTGCCATCAGTGAGTCGTCTGGAAACACCATATATTTT.